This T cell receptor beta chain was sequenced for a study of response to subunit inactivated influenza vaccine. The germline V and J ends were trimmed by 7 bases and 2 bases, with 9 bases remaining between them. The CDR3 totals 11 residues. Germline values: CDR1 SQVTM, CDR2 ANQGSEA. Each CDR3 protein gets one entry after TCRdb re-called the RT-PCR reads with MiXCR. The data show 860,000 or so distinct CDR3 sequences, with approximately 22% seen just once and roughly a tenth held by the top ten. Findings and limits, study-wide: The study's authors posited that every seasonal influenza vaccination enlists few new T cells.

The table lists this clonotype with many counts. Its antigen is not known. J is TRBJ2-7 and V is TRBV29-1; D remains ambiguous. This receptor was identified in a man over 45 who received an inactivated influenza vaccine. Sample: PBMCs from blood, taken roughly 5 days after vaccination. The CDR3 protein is CSAAVTYEQYF. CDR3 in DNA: TGCAGCGCCGCAGTTACCTACGAGCAGTACTTC.